Listed below are T cell receptor beta chains from one sample, sequenced in a study of cytomegalovirus exposure and HLA in healthy donors. Libraries were prepared by immunoSEQ multiplex PCR; TCRdb keeps only in-frame clonotypes and omits some of them. There are some 200,000 clones in the sample; 84% occur only once, and about 2.6% lies in the top ten. The sequencing input was PBMCs. These receptor sequences come from a woman aged 50 to 60 in good health and CMV-seropositive. Each CDR3 is given with its conserved first and last residue. D genes are given only for firm matches. Clone size appears in some rows only: once, few, many, or a class for an expanded clone.

V	D	size	J	CDR3	DNA
TRBV5-6	TRBD1	.	TRBJ2-5	CASSLALGTGQETQYF	TGTGCCAGCAGCTTGGCCCTGGGGACAGGTCAAGAGACCCAGTACTTC
TRBV6-1	TRBD1	.	TRBJ1-4	CASRSQGATNEKLFF	TGTGCCAGCAGGTCCCAGGGGGCAACTAATGAAAAACTGTTTTTT
TRBV4-2	.	few	TRBJ2-7	CASSQDLGGASYEQYF	TGTGCCAGCAGCCAAGATCTGGGCGGGGCCTCCTACGAGCAGTACTTC
TRBV15	.	.	TRBJ2-3	CATSRDQGPDTQYF	TGTGCCACCAGCAGAGATCAGGGGCCCGATACGCAGTATTTT
TRBV6-5	TRBD2	.	TRBJ2-5	CASRGSGGAETQYF	TGTGCCAGCAGGGGGAGCGGGGGGGCAGAGACCCAGTACTTC
TRBV19	TRBD1	.	TRBJ2-7	CASSIDPGTGIRQYF	TGTGCCAGTAGTATAGATCCCGGGACAGGGATACGGCAGTACTTC
TRBV4-1	TRBD2	.	TRBJ2-1	CASSQSSGTSHYNEQFF	TGCGCCAGCAGCCAATCCTCCGGGACTAGCCACTACAATGAGCAGTTCTTC
TRBV2	TRBD1	.	TRBJ2-5	CASTPGQGGETQYF	TGTGCCAGCACCCCCGGACAGGGTGGAGAGACCCAGTACTTC
TRBV7-8	.	.	TRBJ1-2	CASSPQGFSYGYTF	TGTGCCAGCAGCCCGCAGGGTTTTAGCTATGGCTACACCTTC
TRBV14	.	.	TRBJ2-3	CASSYEDWPTNNNRFADTQYF	TGTGCCAGCAGCTATGAGGATTGGCCAACCAATAACAACCGTTTCGCAGATACGCAGTATTTT
TRBV27	TRBD2	.	TRBJ2-1	CASSRPGLTGGDEQFF	TGTGCCAGCAGTCGCCCGGGCCTAACCGGGGGGGATGAGCAGTTCTTC
TRBV2	.	.	TRBJ1-1	CASSEARQLNTEAFF	TGTGCCAGCAGTGAAGCGCGGCAGCTGAACACTGAAGCTTTCTTT
TRBV5-4	TRBD2	.	TRBJ2-2	CASSFSSGGALGELFF	TGTGCCAGCAGCTTTTCTAGCGGGGGGGCCCTCGGGGAGCTGTTTTTT
TRBV4-1	TRBD2	.	TRBJ2-3	CAGSRSLASGGLSTDTQYF	TGCGCCGGCAGCCGGTCTTTAGCTAGCGGGGGCCTTAGCACAGATACGCAGTATTTT
TRBV6-8	.	few	TRBJ1-1	CASSLPGSGTEAFF	TGTGCCAGCAGTTTACCGGGGAGCGGCACTGAAGCTTTCTTT
TRBV5-8	TRBD1	.	TRBJ2-3	CASHRDRWIPDTQYF	TGTGCCAGTCACCGGGACAGGTGGATTCCAGATACGCAGTATTTT
TRBV10-3	.	.	TRBJ1-2	CAIGNFGGSAGYTF	TGTGCCATCGGGAACTTCGGGGGATCGGCTGGCTACACCTTC
TRBV11-1	.	.	TRBJ1-6	CASSLFTANSPLHF	TGTGCCAGCAGCTTATTCACAGCTAATTCACCCCTCCACTTT
TRBV9	.	.	TRBJ2-2	CASSPRRHLTGELFF	TGTGCCAGCAGCCCCCGCCGACACCTCACCGGGGAGCTGTTTTTT
TRBV19	TRBD1	.	TRBJ2-1	CASSIGQGTVNEQFF	TGTGCCAGTAGTATCGGACAGGGGACTGTGAATGAGCAGTTCTTC
TRBV6-6	TRBD1	.	TRBJ1-3	CASRNIRTGSGNTIYF	TGTGCCAGCAGGAATATACGGACAGGGTCCGGAAACACCATATATTTT
TRBV11-2	.	.	TRBJ1-2	CASSPRENGYTF	TGTGCCAGCAGCCCCCGGGAGAATGGCTACACCTTC
TRBV7-8	.	.	TRBJ1-5	CASSLNRDNQPQHF	TGTGCCAGCAGCCTAAACAGGGACAATCAGCCCCAGCATTTT
TRBV19	TRBD1	.	TRBJ1-1	CASSMRGQGPNTEAFF	TGTGCCAGTAGTATGAGAGGACAGGGTCCGAACACTGAAGCTTTCTTT
TRBV30	.	.	TRBJ1-4	CAWRRESGEKLFF	TGTGCCTGGAGGAGGGAATCGGGCGAAAAACTGTTTTTT
TRBV4-2	.	.	TRBJ2-1	CASSPRDSHNEQFF	TGTGCCAGCAGCCCGAGAGACAGCCACAATGAGCAGTTCTTC
TRBV30	.	.	TRBJ1-6	CAWSAPNINSPLHF	TGTGCCTGGAGTGCCCCGAACATAAATTCACCCCTCCACTTT
TRBV15	TRBD2	.	TRBJ2-7	CATSQFSGVSEQYF	TGTGCCACCAGCCAGTTTAGCGGGGTTAGCGAGCAGTACTTC
TRBV19	.	.	TRBJ2-3	CASSISGSTDTQYF	TGTGCCAGTAGTATTAGCGGAAGCACAGATACGCAGTATTTT
TRBV4-1	TRBD1	.	TRBJ1-6	CASSPFGGDRNSPLHF	TGCGCCAGCAGTCCTTTTGGTGGGGACAGAAATTCACCCCTCCACTTT
TRBV5-1	.	.	TRBJ2-5	CASSLGREETQYF	TGCGCCAGCAGCTTGGGCAGGGAAGAGACCCAGTACTTC
TRBV6-4	.	.	TRBJ2-2	CASSPQGVGNTGELFF	TGTGCCAGCAGTCCACAGGGAGTAGGGAACACCGGGGAGCTGTTTTTT
TRBV2	.	.	TRBJ1-5	CASSGAPNQPQHF	TGTGCCAGCAGTGGGGCCCCCAATCAGCCCCAGCATTTT
TRBV7-3	.	once	TRBJ2-3	CASSRGRGRTDTQYF	TGTGCCAGCAGCCGAGGGCGGGGACGCACAGATACGCAGTATTTT
TRBV6-5	TRBD1	.	TRBJ1-2	CASRRTGGGGYTF	TGTGCCAGCAGGCGTACAGGGGGTGGGGGCTACACCTTC
TRBV7-7	.	.	TRBJ2-5	CASSVTGLQETQYF	TGTGCTAGCAGCGTCACAGGGTTACAAGAGACCCAGTACTTC
TRBV18	TRBD2	.	TRBJ2-3	CASSPPRGSGGDTQYF	TGTGCCAGCTCACCACCCAGGGGTAGCGGGGGAGATACGCAGTATTTT
TRBV27	TRBD1	.	TRBJ1-1	CASTATRDRGTREAFF	TGTGCCAGCACCGCCACCCGGGACAGGGGGACTAGGGAAGCTTTCTTT
TRBV29-1	.	once	TRBJ1-1	CSGGRGYTEAFF	TGCAGCGGAGGCAGGGGTTACACTGAAGCTTTCTTT
TRBV5-4	TRBD2	.	TRBJ2-5	CASSQDSKQLAAIGETQYF	TGTGCCAGCAGCCAAGATAGTAAACAACTAGCGGCAATAGGAGAGACCCAGTACTTC
TRBV18	TRBD1	.	TRBJ2-7	CASSREQGAFEQYF	TGTGCCAGCTCGAGGGAACAGGGGGCTTTCGAGCAGTACTTC
TRBV10-3	TRBD2	.	TRBJ2-3	CAIASGGAGDTQYF	TGTGCCATCGCTAGCGGGGGGGCCGGAGATACGCAGTATTTT
TRBV6-6	.	.	TRBJ2-7	CASNIAGSLVEQYF	TGTGCCAGCAACATCGCCGGGAGCCTCGTGGAGCAGTACTTC
TRBV29-1	.	.	TRBJ2-7	CSAVVDRSYEQYF	TGCAGCGCCGTTGTTGACAGGTCCTACGAGCAGTACTTC
TRBV2	TRBD2	.	TRBJ2-4	CASSDVGGSQNIQYF	TGTGCCAGCAGTGACGTGGGGGGGTCACAAAACATTCAGTACTTC
TRBV7-9	TRBD2	.	TRBJ2-1	CASSPGAGGPFF	TGTGCCAGCAGCCCCGGGGCGGGGGGGCCGTTCTTC
TRBV5-4	.	.	TRBJ1-2	CASSQKRTVNYGYTF	TGTGCCAGCAGCCAAAAACGGACAGTTAACTATGGCTACACCTTC
TRBV5-5	.	once	TRBJ1-3	CASSRDGVSGNTIYF	TGTGCCAGCAGCCGCGACGGAGTCTCTGGAAACACCATATATTTT
TRBV5-1	.	.	TRBJ1-1	CASSEKAGLNTEAFF	TGCGCCAGCAGCGAGAAAGCGGGGCTGAACACTGAAGCTTTCTTT
TRBV4-3	TRBD1	once	TRBJ1-1	CASSLGQGARGTEAFF	TGCGCCAGCAGCTTAGGACAGGGGGCGCGAGGCACTGAAGCTTTCTTT
TRBV6-8	.	few	TRBJ1-3	CASSYEGAGNTIYF	TGTGCCAGCAGTTACGAAGGGGCTGGAAACACCATATATTTT
TRBV7-9	TRBD2	.	TRBJ2-3	CAGNSGGRTDTQYF	TGTGCCGGAAATAGCGGGGGGCGCACAGATACGCAGTATTTT
TRBV19	TRBD1	.	TRBJ1-5	CASSIGDRGETTQHF	TGTGCCAGTAGTATCGGGGACAGGGGTGAAACCACCCAGCATTTT
TRBV7-9	.	.	TRBJ1-1	CASSLGGARVSEAFF	TGTGCCAGCAGCTTAGGGGGCGCCCGTGTCTCTGAAGCTTTCTTT
TRBV7-9	.	.	TRBJ1-1	CASSSQDLMNTEAFF	TGTGCCAGCAGCTCACAGGATCTCATGAACACTGAAGCTTTCTTT
TRBV5-4	.	few	TRBJ2-5	CASSLQGAGGLETQYF	TGTGCCAGCAGCTTGCAGGGGGCGGGGGGGCTGGAGACCCAGTACTTC
TRBV11-2	TRBD1	once	TRBJ2-7	CASSLERQGHEQYF	TGTGCCAGCAGCTTAGAGCGACAGGGCCACGAGCAGTACTTC
TRBV25-1	.	.	TRBJ2-2	CASSEFLTGGAGELFF	TGTGCCAGCAGTGAATTCTTAACGGGTGGCGCCGGGGAGCTGTTTTTT
TRBV29-1	.	.	TRBJ2-7	CSVGGEYSYEQYF	TGCAGCGTTGGCGGGGAATACTCCTACGAGCAGTACTTC